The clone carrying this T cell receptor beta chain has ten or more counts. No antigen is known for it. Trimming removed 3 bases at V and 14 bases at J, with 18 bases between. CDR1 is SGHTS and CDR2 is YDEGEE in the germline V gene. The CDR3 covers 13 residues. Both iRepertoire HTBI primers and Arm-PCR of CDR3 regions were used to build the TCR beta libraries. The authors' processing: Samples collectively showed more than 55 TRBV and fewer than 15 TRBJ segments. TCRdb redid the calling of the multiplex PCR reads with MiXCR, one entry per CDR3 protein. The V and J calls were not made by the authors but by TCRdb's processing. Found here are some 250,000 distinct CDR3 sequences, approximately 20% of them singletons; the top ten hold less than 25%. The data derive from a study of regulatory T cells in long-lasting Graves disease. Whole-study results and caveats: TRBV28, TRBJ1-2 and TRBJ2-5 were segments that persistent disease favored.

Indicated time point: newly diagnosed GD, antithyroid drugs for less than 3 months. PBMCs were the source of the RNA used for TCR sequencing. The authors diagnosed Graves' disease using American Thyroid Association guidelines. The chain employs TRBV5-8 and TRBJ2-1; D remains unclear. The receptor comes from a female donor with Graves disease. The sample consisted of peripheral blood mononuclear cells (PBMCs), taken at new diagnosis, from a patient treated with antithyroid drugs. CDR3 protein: CASSSPEGWSKFF. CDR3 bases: TGTGCCAGCAGCTCTCCCGAAGGCTGGAGCAAGTTCTTC.